Below are 10 T cell receptor beta chains sequenced from a single sample in a study of T cells in women clearing cervical HPV infection. Generated by immunoSEQ multiplex PCR, the TCRdb table keeps only in-frame clones and is missing some. The ten top clones account for 5% to 6.5%, within a sample of some 20,000 clones. The sample consisted of blood buffy coat. These receptors all come from a woman between 18 and 70 years old with a cervical HPV16 infection that either progressed to CIN3+ or cleared (not recorded which).

About this clone itself: With the read ending 3 residues before the CDR3 end, the germline J gene is used to fill in that end. The chain is built from TRBV7-2 and TRBJ2-3; 9 nucleotides line up with TRBD1. The germline CDR1 and CDR2 sequences are SGHTA and FQGNSA. V lost 5 bases and J lost 5; bases outside the gene matches: 5. CDR3 length equals 14 residues. The sequenced part of the CDR3 DNA is TGTGCCAGCAGCCTCGGACAGGGGTTAGATACG. Residues: CASSLGQGLDT. The entire CDR3 protein reads CASSLGQGLDTQYF.

For this clone: The read ends 3 residues before the CDR3 terminus; that terminus is restored from the germline J gene. The chain couples TRBV7-9 to TRBJ1-2; 11 bases match TRBD1. The CDR3 is 15 amino acids. The germline gives CDR1 SEHNR, CDR2 FQNEAQ (reference sequence). CDR3 DNA (partial): TGTGCCAGCAGCCAGGACAGGGGGCTTTCCTACGAC. It encodes CASSQDRGLSYD. The complete CDR3 protein is CASSQDRGLSYDYTF.

A note on this clone: The CDR3 goes on 3 residues after the read ends, and that part is filled in from the germline J gene. The chain recombines TRBV5-1 with TRBJ1-4, with TRBD1 as a possible D gene (6 bases). This CDR3 is 15 amino acids long. Germline loops: CDR1 SGHRS, CDR2 YFSETQ. The CDR3 bases that were read are TGCGCCAGCAGCTTGGGCGGAGGGGGTAATTCACCA. This translates into CASSLGGGGNSP. The CDR3 as a whole reads CASSLGGGGNSPLFF. Looking up the rest from reference TRBV5-1 and TRBJ1-4 gives the full variable domain: KAGVTQTPRYLIKTRGQQVTLSCSPISGHRSVSWYQQTPGQGLQFLFEYFSETQRNKGNFPGRFSGRQFSNSRSEMNVSTLELGDSALYLCASSLGGGGNSPLFFGSGTQLSVL.

In regard to this clone: The read ends 3 residues before the CDR3 terminus; that terminus is restored from the germline J gene. V gene TRBV23-1 combines with J gene TRBJ1-5, with D tentatively TRBD1 (5 bases). TRBV23-1 is designated an ORF whose function remains uncertain. The CDR3 length is 17 residues. Deletions cut 3 bases from V and 3 bases from J, with 18 bases between. CDR3 DNA, as far as it was read: TGCGCCAGCAGTCATTGGAAAGGCGGGGGAGACAATCAGCCC. Protein: CASSHWKGGGDNQP. The whole CDR3 protein is CASSHWKGGGDNQPQHF.

On this clone itself: The CDR3 end lies 3 residues beyond the end of the read and is filled in from the germline J gene. The chain combines TRBV5-6 with TRBJ2-3; 10 nucleotides align to TRBD2. Germline CDR1 SGHDT, CDR2 YYEEEE. Germline trimming cut 5 bases from V and 2 bases from J; bases unmatched to any gene: 5. The CDR3 is made up of 15 amino acids. CDR3 in amino acids: CASSPGLAFTDTQYF. The CDR3 DNA, read in part, is TGTGCCAGCAGTCCGGGACTAGCGTTCACAGATACG.

Comment on this clone: The sequence runs out 3 residues before the end of the CDR3; the remainder is reconstructed from the germline J gene. The chain recombines TRBV5-6 with TRBJ1-6; D remains unclear. Germline V CDR1 and CDR2: SGHDT, YYEEEE. The CDR3 extends over 12 amino acids. The sequenced CDR3 bases are TGTGCCAGCAGCTCTCCTACCCGGGCC. It yields the protein CASSSPTRA. The CDR3 in its entirety is CASSSPTRALHF.

Remarks on this clone: The junction departs from germline at one end; a sequencing error may be responsible. The read falls 3 residues short of the CDR3 end, and the missing part is taken from the germline J gene. This chain joins TRBV7-7 and TRBJ2-1; 7 bases map to TRBD1. Germline CDR1 and CDR2: SSHAT and FNYEAQ (reference sequence). This CDR3 contains 17 residues. CDR3 amino acids: CASSFTWDRISYNEQFF. The covered CDR3 bases are TGTGCTAGCAGCTTTACGTGGGACAGAATCTCCTACAATGAG.

Measured by frequency, this clone is medium-sized. The sequenced fragment ends 3 residues before the CDR3 boundary, so the rest is inferred from the germline J gene. The V and J genes are TRBV20-1 and TRBJ2-4, with 8 bases lining up with TRBD1. The CDR3 length is 17 residues. CDR1 is DFQATT, CDR2 SNEGSKA, per germline (reference sequence). V lost 6 bases, J lost 0 bases, and 13 bases stayed unmatched. The DNA read from the CDR3 is TGCAGTGCGGGAACCGGGACAGGACTAATAGCCAAAAACATT. Residues: CSAGTGTGLIAKNI. The entire CDR3 protein reads CSAGTGTGLIAKNIQYF.

Remarks on this clone: The missing CDR3 end, 3 residues past where the read stops, is filled in from the germline J gene. The chain is built from TRBV10-3 and TRBJ1-1, with D uncertain. V was trimmed by 10 bases and J by 4 bases, leaving 16 bases between them. The germline V gene encodes CDR1 ENHRY and CDR2 SYGVKD. The CDR3 length is 13 residues. CDR3 amino acids: CATSLGQSTEAFF. The part of the CDR3 DNA that was read is TGTGCCACTTCCCTTGGTCAGAGCACTGAA.

About this clone: The read comes to an end 3 residues before the CDR3 does, leaving the germline J gene to fill in the end. The chain combines TRBV7-9 with TRBJ2-3; D gene ambiguous. The CDR3 runs 12 residues. The V end was cut by 5 bases, the J end by 4 bases, with 7 bases between. CDR1 is SEHNR and CDR2 is FQNEAQ in the germline V gene (reference sequence). Incomplete CDR3 DNA: TGTGCCAGCAGCCCGTACTCAGATACG. This codes for CASSPYSDT. In full, the CDR3 is CASSPYSDTQYF. Combining the CDR3 with reference TRBV7-9 and TRBJ2-3 gives the whole variable domain DTGVSQNPRHKITKRGQNVTFRCDPISEHNRLYWYRQTLGQGPEFLTYFQNEAQLEKSRLLSDRFSAERPKGSFSTLEIQRTEQGDSAMYLCASSPYSDTQYFGPGTRLTVL.